These 8 T cell receptor beta chains share one sample of origin, sequenced in a study of cytomegalovirus exposure and HLA in healthy donors. The protocol was immunoSEQ multiplex PCR, while the TCRdb copy is restricted to in-frame clones and leaves out a portion. The table lists about 63,000 clones, 95% of them singletons, with 7% in the top ten. Input material: PBMCs. The origin of the receptors is a woman younger than 30 in good health and CMV-seropositive.

The J gene is TRBJ1-1, the V gene TRBV7-2; D remains unclear. Looked up from germline, CDR1 is SGHTA and CDR2 is FQGNSA. The CDR3 totals 11 residues. V was shortened by 8 bases and J by 3 bases, with 7 bases between the two germline ends. Here the CDR3 reads CASGEHTEAFF. CDR3 bases: TGTGCCAGCGGGGAGCACACTGAAGCTTTCTTT.

The chain employs TRBV10-3 and TRBJ2-1; 9 nucleotides match TRBD2. Trimming took 7 bases from V and 7 from J; bases not matched to a gene: 5. Germline CDR1 ENHRY, CDR2 SYGVKD. The CDR3 covers 13 residues. The CDR3 nucleotides are TGTGCCATCAAAACTAGCGGGTCAAATGAGCAGTTCTTC. The encoded protein is CAIKTSGSNEQFF.

This clone is a singleton in its sample. The gene calls are TRBV7-9 and TRBJ1-1; TRBD1 matches 8 bases. V lost 5 bases, J lost 5 bases, and 4 bases stayed unmatched. The CDR3 sequence is 13 residues long. The V gene's germline CDR1 is SEHNR and CDR2 FQNEAQ (reference sequence). This CDR3 is CASSEGQVTEAFF. The CDR3 region has the DNA TGTGCCAGCAGCGAGGGACAGGTTACTGAAGCTTTCTTT.

The chain recombines TRBV28 with TRBJ1-1; TRBD1 matches at 7 bases. This CDR3 has 15 amino acids. The germline CDR1 and CDR2 sequences are MDHEN and SYDVKM. The V and J ends lost 2 bases and 6 bases, in that order; junction bases with no gene match: 9. The CDR3 DNA reads as TGTGCCAGCAGTTTAGAACTTACCAGGGGGGCTGAAGCTTTCTTT. As protein: CASSLELTRGAEAFF.

This clone was recorded only once. The chain joins TRBV7-2 to TRBJ2-5, with 7 bases lining up with TRBD2. CDR3 length equals 15 residues. Germline assignment: CDR1 SGHTA and CDR2 FQGNSA. J gave up 5 bases and V 1 base, and 7 bases lay outside the gene matches. The CDR3 nucleotides are TGTGCCAGCAGCTTAGGTTCTGTGGGGGGGGAGACCCAGTACTTC. Translation gives CASSLGSVGGETQYF. Supplemented by reference TRBV7-2 and TRBJ2-5, the full variable domain reads GAGVSQSPSNKVTEKGKDVELRCDPISGHTALYWYRQSLGQGLEFLIYFQGNSAPDKSGLPSDRFSAERTGGSVSTLTIQRTQQEDSAVYLCASSLGSVGGETQYFGPGTRLLVL.

V usage is TRBV5-6 and J usage is TRBJ1-2; D possibly corresponds to TRBD1 (5 bases). The germline V gene encodes CDR1 SGHDT and CDR2 YYEEEE. The CDR3 has 17 amino acids. The V gene lost 0 bases and the J gene lost 1 base, with 16 bases spanning the gap. The CDR3 DNA follows: TGTGCCAGCAGCTTGGCCGGGGGAGTCGGGAGTAACTATGGCTACACCTTC. The encoded protein is CASSLAGGVGSNYGYTF.

This chain uses TRBV7-2 with TRBJ2-3; D is uncertain. Trimming removed 4 bases from V and 4 bases from J, with 12 bases in between. Germline V gene data show CDR1 as SGHTA and CDR2 as FQGNSA. The CDR3 extends over 14 amino acids. DNA for the CDR3: TGTGCCAGCAGCTCTTCAGGTTACCCAGATACGCAGTATTTT. Translation: CASSSSGYPDTQYF.

The chain combines TRBV4-1 with TRBJ2-5; TRBD2 might be the D (5 bases). The germline CDR1 and CDR2 sequences are MGHRA and YSYEKL. This CDR3 contains 16 residues. Trimming took 0 bases from V and 1 from J, leaving 12 bases between them. The CDR3 here is CASSQDSSRGQETQYF. CDR3 bases: TGCGCCAGCAGCCAAGATTCTTCACGGGGCCAAGAGACCCAGTACTTC.